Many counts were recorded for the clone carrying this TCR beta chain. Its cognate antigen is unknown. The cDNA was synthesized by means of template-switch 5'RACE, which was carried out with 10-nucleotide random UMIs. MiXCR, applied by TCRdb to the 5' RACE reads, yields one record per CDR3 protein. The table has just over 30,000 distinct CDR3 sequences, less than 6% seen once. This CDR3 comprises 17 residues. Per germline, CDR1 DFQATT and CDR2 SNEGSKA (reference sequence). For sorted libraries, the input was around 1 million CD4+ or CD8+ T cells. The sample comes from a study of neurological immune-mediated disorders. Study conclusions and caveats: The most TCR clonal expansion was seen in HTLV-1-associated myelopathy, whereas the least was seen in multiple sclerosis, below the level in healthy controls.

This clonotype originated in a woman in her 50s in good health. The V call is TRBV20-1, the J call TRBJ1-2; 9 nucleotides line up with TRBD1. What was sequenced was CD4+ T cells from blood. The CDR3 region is CRALRGTGRSARYGYTF. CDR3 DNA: TGCAGAGCCCTCCGCGGGACAGGGAGGAGTGCCCGGTATGGCTACACCTTC.